The clone carrying this T cell receptor beta chain was found a few times. Its antigen is as yet unknown. TCRdb redid the calling of the 5' RACE reads with MiXCR, one entry per CDR3 protein. The sample includes about 470,000 distinct CDR3 sequences, around 24% of them seen just once. The entry originates in a study of identical twins. General study findings and limits: Insertions were reduced in abundant cord blood beta clonotypes but not in memory repertoires.

The same specimen was also included in a second study, on T cells expressing NK-cell markers. Turning to that study: The authors applied an anti-gamma-delta TCR antibody in several experiments, and it restricted sorting to alpha-beta TCR T cells. Dominant NKG2C+ clonotypes in roughly six donors made up roughly 1.0-7.0% of CD8+ T cells.

The sequence derives from a young woman in good health. Source material: CD4+ T cells sorted from blood.

The CDR3 is CASSGGLAGTVRYEQYF. The CDR3, as DNA: TGTGCCAGCAGCGGGGGACTAGCGGGAACCGTTCGCTACGAGCAGTACTTC. The chain employs TRBV12-3 or TRBV12-4 and TRBJ2-7, with 13 bases lining up with TRBD2. The CDR3 covers 17 residues. J gave up 3 bases and V 6 bases, and 11 bases lay outside the gene matches.